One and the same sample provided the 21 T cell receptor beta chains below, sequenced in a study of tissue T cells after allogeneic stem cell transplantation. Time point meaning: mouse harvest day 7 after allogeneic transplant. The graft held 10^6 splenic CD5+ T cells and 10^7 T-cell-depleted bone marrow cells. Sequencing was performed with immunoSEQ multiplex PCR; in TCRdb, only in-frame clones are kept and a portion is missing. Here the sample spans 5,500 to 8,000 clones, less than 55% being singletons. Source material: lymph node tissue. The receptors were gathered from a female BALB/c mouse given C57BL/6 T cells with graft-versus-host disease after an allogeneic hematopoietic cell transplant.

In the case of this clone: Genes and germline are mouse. Partial CDR3 DNA: TGTGCCAGCTCTCTCGTTAGTGCTGAGCAGTTC. As protein: CASSLVSAEQF. The complete CDR3 reads CASSLVSAEQFF. This chain uses TRBV12-1 with TRBJ2-1, with D uncertain. The CDR3 end falls 1 residue outside the read, so it is completed with the germline J gene. Looked up from germline, CDR1 is SGHSN and CDR2 is HYEKVE. V was clipped by 0 bases and J by 6 bases, with 5 bases between them. The CDR3 contains 12 residues.

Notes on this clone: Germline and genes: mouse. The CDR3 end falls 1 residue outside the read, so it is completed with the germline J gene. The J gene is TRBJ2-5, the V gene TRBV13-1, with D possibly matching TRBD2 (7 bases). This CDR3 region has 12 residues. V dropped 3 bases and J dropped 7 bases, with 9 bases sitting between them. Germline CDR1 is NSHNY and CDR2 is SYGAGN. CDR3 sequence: CASSGGANTQYF. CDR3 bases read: TGTGCCAGCAGTGGGGGGGCAAACACCCAGTAC.

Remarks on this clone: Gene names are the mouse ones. The DNA read from the CDR3 is TGCTCCAGCAGTCAATCCGGGACAAAAAACCAAGACACCCAGTAC. Translated, it gives CSSSQSGTKNQDTQY. In full, the CDR3 is CSSSQSGTKNQDTQYF. The chain carries TRBV23 and TRBJ2-5; the listed D gene, TRBD1, was not tested against the DNA. The read gets to within 1 residue of the CDR3 end, and the germline J gene fills in the rest. The CDR3 has 16 amino acids. Germline CDR1 is KGHTA and CDR2 is FQNQQP.

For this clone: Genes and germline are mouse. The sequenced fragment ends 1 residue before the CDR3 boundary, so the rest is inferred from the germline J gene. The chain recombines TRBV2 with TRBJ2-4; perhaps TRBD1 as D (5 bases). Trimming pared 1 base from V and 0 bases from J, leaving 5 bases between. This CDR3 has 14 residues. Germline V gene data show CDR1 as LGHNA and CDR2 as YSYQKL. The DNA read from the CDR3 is TGTGCCAGCAGCCAAGGACAGAGTCAAAACACCTTGTAC. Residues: CASSQGQSQNTLY. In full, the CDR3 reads CASSQGQSQNTLYF.

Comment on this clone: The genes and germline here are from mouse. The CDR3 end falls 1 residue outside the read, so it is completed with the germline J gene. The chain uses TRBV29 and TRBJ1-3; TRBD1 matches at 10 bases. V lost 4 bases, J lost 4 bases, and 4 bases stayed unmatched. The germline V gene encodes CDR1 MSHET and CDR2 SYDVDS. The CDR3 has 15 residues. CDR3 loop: CASSWGQGRGNTLYF. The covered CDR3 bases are TGTGCTAGCAGTTGGGGACAGGGGAGAGGAAATACGCTCTAT.

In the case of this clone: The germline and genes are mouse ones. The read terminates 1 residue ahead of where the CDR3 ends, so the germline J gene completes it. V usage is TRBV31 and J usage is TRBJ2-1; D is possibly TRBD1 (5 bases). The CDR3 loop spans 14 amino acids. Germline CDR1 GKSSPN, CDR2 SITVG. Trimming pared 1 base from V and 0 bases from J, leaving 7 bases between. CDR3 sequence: CAWSQQGNYAEQFF. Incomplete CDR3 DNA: TGTGCCTGGAGTCAGCAGGGTAACTATGCTGAGCAGTTC.

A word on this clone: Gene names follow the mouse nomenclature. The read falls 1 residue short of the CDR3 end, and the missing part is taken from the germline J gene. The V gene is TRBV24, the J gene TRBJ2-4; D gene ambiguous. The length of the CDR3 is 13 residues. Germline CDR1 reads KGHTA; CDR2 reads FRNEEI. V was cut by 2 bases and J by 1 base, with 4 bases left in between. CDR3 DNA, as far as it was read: TGTGCCAGCAGTCTGAAGGGTCAAAACACCTTGTAC. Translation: CASSLKGQNTLY. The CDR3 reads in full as CASSLKGQNTLYF.

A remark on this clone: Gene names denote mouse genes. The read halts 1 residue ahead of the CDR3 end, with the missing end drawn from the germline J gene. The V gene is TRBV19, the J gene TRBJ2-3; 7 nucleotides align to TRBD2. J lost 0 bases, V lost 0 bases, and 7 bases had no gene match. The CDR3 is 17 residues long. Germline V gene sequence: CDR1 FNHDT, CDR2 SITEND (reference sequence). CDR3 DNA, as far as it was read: TGTGCCAGCAGTATAGAAGTCTGGGGGTCTAGTGCAGAAACGCTGTAT. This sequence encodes CASSIEVWGSSAETLY. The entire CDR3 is CASSIEVWGSSAETLYF. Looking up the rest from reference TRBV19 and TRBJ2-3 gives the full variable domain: GGIITQTPKFLIGQEGQKLTLKCQQNFNHDTMYWYRQDSGKGLRLIYYSITENDLQKGDLSEGYDASREKKSSFSLTVTSAQKNEMAVFLCASSIEVWGSSAETLYFGSGTRLTVL.

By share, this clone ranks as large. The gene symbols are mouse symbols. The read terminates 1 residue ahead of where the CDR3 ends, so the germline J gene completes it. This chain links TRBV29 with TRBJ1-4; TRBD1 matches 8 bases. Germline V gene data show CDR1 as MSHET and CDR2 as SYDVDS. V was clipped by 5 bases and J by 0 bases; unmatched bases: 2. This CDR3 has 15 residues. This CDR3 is CASSPDRVSNERLFF. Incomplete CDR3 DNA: TGTGCTAGCAGTCCGGACAGGGTTTCCAACGAAAGATTATTT.

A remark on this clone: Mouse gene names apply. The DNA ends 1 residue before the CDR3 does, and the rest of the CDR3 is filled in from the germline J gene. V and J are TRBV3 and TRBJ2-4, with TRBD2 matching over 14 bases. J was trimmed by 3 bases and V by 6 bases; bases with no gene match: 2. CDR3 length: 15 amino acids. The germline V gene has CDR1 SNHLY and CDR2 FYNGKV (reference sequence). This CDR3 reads CASSRDWGGQNTLYF. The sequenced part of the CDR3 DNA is TGTGCCAGCAGTCGGGACTGGGGGGGCCAAAACACCTTGTAC.

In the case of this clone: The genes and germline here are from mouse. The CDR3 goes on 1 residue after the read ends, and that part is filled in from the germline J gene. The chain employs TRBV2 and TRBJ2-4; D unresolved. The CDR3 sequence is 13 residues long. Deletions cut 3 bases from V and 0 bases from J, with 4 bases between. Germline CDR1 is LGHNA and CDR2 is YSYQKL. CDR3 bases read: TGTGCCAGCAGCCAGGACAGTCAAAACACCTTGTAC. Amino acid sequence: CASSQDSQNTLY. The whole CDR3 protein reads CASSQDSQNTLYF. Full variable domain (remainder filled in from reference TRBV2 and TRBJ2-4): DPKIIQKPKYLVAVTGSEKILICEQYLGHNAMYWYRQSAKKPLEFMFSYSYQKLMDNQTASSRFQPQSSKKNHLDLQITALKPDDSATYFCASSQDSQNTLYFGAGTRLSVL.

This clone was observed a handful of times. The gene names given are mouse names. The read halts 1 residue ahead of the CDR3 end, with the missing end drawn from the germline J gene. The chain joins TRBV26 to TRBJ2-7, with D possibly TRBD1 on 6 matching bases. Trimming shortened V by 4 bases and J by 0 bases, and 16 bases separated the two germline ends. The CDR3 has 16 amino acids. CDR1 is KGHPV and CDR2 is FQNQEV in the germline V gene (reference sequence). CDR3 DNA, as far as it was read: TGTGCCAGCAGTCCAAGGACAGAGATTAGCTCCTATGAACAGTAC. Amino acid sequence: CASSPRTEISSYEQY. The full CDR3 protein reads CASSPRTEISSYEQYF.

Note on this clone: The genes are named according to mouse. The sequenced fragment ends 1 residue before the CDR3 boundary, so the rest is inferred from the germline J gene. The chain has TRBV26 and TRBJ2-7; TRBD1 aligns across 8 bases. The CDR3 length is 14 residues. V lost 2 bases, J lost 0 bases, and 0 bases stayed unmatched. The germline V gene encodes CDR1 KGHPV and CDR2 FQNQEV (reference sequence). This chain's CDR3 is CASSLGTGSYEQYF. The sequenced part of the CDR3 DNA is TGTGCCAGCAGTCTGGGGACAGGCTCCTATGAACAGTAC.

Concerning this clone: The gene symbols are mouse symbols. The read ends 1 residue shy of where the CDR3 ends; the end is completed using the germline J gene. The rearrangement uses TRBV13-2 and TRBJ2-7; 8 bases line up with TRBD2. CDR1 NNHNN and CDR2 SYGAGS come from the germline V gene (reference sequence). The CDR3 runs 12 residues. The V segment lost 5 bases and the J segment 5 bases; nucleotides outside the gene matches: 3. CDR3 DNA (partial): TGTGCCAGCGGGTGGGGGGGGGATGAACAGTAC. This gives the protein CASGWGGDEQY. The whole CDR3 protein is CASGWGGDEQYF.

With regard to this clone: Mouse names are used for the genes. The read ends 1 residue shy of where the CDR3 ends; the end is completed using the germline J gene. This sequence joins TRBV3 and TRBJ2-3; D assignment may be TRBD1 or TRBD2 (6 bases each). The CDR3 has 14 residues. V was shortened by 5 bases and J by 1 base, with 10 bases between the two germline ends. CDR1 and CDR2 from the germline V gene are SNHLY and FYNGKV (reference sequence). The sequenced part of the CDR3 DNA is TGTGCCAGCAGCCGTAGGGGGGGTGCAGAAACGCTGTAT. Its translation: CASSRRGGAETLY. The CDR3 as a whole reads CASSRRGGAETLYF.

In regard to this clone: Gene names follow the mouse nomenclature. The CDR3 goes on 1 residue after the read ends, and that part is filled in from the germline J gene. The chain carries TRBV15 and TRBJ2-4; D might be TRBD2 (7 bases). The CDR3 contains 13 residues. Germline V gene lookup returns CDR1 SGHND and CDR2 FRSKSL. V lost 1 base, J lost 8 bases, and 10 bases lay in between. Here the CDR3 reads CASSLERGGTLYF. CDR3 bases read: TGTGCCAGCAGTTTAGAAAGGGGGGGCACCTTGTAC. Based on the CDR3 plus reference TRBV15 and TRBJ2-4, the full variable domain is DAGVTQTPRHEVAEKGQTIILKCEPVSGHNDLFWYRQTKIQGLELLSYFRSKSLMEDGGAFKDRFKAEMLNSSFSTLKIQPTEPKDSAVYLCASSLERGGTLYFGAGTRLSVL.

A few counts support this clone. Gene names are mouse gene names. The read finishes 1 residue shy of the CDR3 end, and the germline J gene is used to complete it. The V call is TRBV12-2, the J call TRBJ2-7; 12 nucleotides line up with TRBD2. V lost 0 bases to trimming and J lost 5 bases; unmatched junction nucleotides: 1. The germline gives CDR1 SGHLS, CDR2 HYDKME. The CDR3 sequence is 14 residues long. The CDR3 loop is CASSLGDWGDEQYF. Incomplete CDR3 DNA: TGTGCCAGCTCTCTCGGGGACTGGGGGGATGAACAGTAC.

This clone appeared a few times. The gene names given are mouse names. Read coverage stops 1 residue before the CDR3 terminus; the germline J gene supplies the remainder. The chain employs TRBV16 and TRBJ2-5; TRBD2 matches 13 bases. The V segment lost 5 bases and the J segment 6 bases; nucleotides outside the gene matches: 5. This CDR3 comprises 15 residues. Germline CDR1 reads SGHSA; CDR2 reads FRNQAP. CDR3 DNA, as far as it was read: TGTGCAAGCAGCGGGACTGGGGGGGGTGGGGACACCCAGTAC. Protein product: CASSGTGGGGDTQY. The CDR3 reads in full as CASSGTGGGGDTQYF.

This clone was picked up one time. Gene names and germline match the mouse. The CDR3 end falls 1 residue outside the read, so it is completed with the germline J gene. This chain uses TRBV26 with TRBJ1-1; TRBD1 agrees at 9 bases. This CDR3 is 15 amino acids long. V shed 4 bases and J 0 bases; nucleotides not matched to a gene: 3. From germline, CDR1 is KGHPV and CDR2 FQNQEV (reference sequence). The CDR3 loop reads CASSHGTGTNTEVFF. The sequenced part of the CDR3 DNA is TGTGCCAGCAGTCACGGGACAGGGACAAACACAGAAGTCTTC.

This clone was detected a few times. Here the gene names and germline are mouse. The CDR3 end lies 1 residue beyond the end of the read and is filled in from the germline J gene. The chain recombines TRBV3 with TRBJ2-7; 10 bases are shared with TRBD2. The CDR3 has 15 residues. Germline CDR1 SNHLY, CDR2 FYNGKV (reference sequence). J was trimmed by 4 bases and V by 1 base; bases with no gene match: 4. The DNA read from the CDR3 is TGTGCCAGCAGCTTAGGAGGGACTGGGGTTTATGAACAGTAC. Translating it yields CASSLGGTGVYEQY. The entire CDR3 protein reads CASSLGGTGVYEQYF.

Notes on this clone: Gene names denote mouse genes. The covered CDR3 bases are TGTGCAAGCAAGACTGGGGGGGCAGAAACGCTGTAT. It specifies CASKTGGAETLY. In full, the CDR3 reads CASKTGGAETLYF. The chain links TRBV16 to TRBJ2-3, with 10 nucleotides matching TRBD2. The read ends 1 residue shy of where the CDR3 ends; the end is completed using the germline J gene. Germline V CDR1 and CDR2: SGHSA, FRNQAP. V lost 7 bases, J lost 3 bases, and 1 base stayed unmatched. There are 13 residues in the CDR3.